This T cell receptor (beta chain) was sequenced for a study of OX40 agonist ivuxolimab in advanced cancers. Turning to the study itself: Three patients got partial responses; one had hepatocellular carcinoma and two had cutaneous melanoma.

The method was immunoSEQ multiplex PCR; TCRdb's version includes in-frame clones alone and lacks a portion of them. The table shows about 70,000 clones, with approximately 89% occurring only once. CDR1 and CDR2 (germline): SGHTA, FQGNSA. The CDR3 is 14 residues long. V was trimmed by 0 bases and J by 5 bases, leaving 5 bases between them. Overall study results and limits: Some nonresponders additionally presented with little normalized T-cell clonal expansion.

As to this clone: Its antigen remains unidentified.

The genes are TRBV7-2 and TRBJ1-6, with D possibly TRBD1 on 5 matching bases. The source material was CD4+ or CD8+ T cells sorted from blood, sampled in a trial of the OX40 agonist ivuxolimab. The clonotype was recovered from an adult with an advanced solid tumor such as melanoma, head and neck, liver or kidney cancer. CDR3 nucleotides: TGTGCCAGCAGCTTAGCCAGGGATAATTCACCCCTCCACTTT. It is translated as CASSLARDNSPLHF.